The clone carrying this T cell receptor beta chain was observed at least ten times. The antigen is unknown. The data were obtained in a study of Graves' ophthalmopathy and Graves' hyperthyroidism. CDR1 and CDR2 from the germline V gene are SGHRS and YFSETQ. The CDR3 consists of 15 residues. The V end was cut by 0 bases, the J end by 6 bases, with 15 bases between. RNA transcripts yielded amplified TCR beta CDR3 regions. First-round RT-PCR relied on HTBI primers, and a second-round multiplex PCR came next. TCRdb itself ran the multiplex PCR reads through MiXCR, one entry per CDR3 protein. This table holds a few hundred thousand distinct CDR3 sequences, under 45% found once. Broader study findings: Blood also contained most of the expanded thyroid clonotypes above 0.001 frequency. Predictions made by the model for ophthalmopathy progression reached roughly 71% sensitivity and almost 75% specificity.

What was sequenced was peripheral blood or thyroid tissue (not recorded which). The sequence was collected from an adult man with Graves' hyperthyroidism. The V gene is TRBV5-1, the J gene TRBJ1-2; D uncertain. The CDR3 reads CASSLDFDKRHGYTF. CDR3 sequence (DNA): TGCGCCAGCAGCTTGGACTTTGACAAACGGCATGGCTACACCTTC.